The present TCR beta chain was sequenced within a study of early T cells in non-severe SARS-CoV-2 infection. Overall study context: Sequenced material consisted of bulk RNA (from unsorted whole blood), and chains were unpaired.

This clonotype was observed many times. As yet, its antigen is unknown. Trimming cost V 6 bases and J 3 bases, with 14 bases left between them. Germline V CDR1 and CDR2: MNHEY, SMNVEV (reference sequence). The CDR3 runs to 15 residues. Individual cDNA molecules carried attached unique molecular identifiers. TCRdb processed the 5' RACE reads anew with MiXCR; each CDR3 protein has one entry. The sample gives 30,000 to 35,000 distinct CDR3 sequences, under 7.5% of which show up once; 2.7% is in the top ten. Study-level findings and limits: Anti-spike CD8 responses were favored in VDJdb matching, and private and CD4 specificities were missed.

This sequence originates from an adult who was a healthcare worker with PCR-confirmed SARS-CoV-2 infection or an uninfected control (not recorded which). Sequenced material: whole blood. The rearrangement links TRBV27 to TRBJ1-4; D is perhaps TRBD1 (6 bases). CDR3 nucleotides: TGTGCCAGCAGACACGCAGGGGCGGCTAATGAAAAACTGTTTTTT. Translating it yields CASRHAGAANEKLFF.